The clone carrying this T cell receptor (beta chain) is a singleton in its sample. No antigen is known for it. Profiled with immunoSEQ multiplex PCR; TCRdb holds only in-frame clones, not every one. The table shows about 36,000 clones, with 81% occurring only once. This CDR3 spans 15 amino acids. V was pared by 3 bases and J by 1 base, with 5 bases of the junction left unmatched. CDR1 and CDR2 from the germline V gene are KGHSH and LQKENI. The sample is drawn from a study of a mutant IDH1 vaccine in newly diagnosed glioma. Time point in this sample: week 5, during vaccination. Doses consisted of 300 ug of mutant IDH1 20-mer peptide each, paired with topical imiquimod.

The TCR comes from a man aged 45-65 years with glioma. The rearrangement joins TRBV18 to TRBJ2-5, with 7 positions matching TRBD2. The starting material was PBMCs, obtained from a glioma patient whose treatment included an IDH1 peptide vaccine. In DNA form, the CDR3 reads TGTGCCAGCTCACCCCTCAGCGGGGTCCAAGAGACCCAGTACTTC. This codes for CASSPLSGVQETQYF. The full variable domain, its missing parts supplied by reference TRBV18 and TRBJ2-5, is NAGVMQNPRHLVRRRGQEARLRCSPMKGHSHVYWYRQLPEEGLKFMVYLQKENIIDESGMPKERFSAEFPKEGPSILRIQQVVRGDSAAYFCASSPLSGVQETQYFGPGTRLLVL.